A selection of T cell receptor beta chains follows, all from one sample in a study of PD-L1 blockade in urothelial cancer. TCRdb keeps only in-frame clones here, not all; method: immunoSEQ multiplex PCR. The sample includes some 40,000 clones, around 90% of them seen just once. The specimen comprised PBMCs, sampled around atezolizumab (anti-PD-L1) treatment. The receptor source for this set is a man between 65 and 85 years old with urothelial cancer. Each CDR3 is given with its conserved first and last residue. A D gene is named only where the DNA matches it firmly. Where a row states a size, it is once, few, many or the class of an expanded clone; other rows omit it.

clone_size,cdr3_length,v_call,d_call,j_call,cdr3_aa,cdr3_nt
few,15,TRBV18,NA,TRBJ1-5,CASSPGRQPNQPQHF,TGTGCCAGCTCACCAGGTCGACAGCCCAATCAGCCCCAGCATTTT
NA,16,TRBV7-8,TRBD2,TRBJ2-2,CASSFILATATGELFF,TGTGCCAGCAGCTTCATACTAGCGACGGCCACCGGGGAGCTGTTTTTT
once,11,TRBV29-1,NA,TRBJ2-2,CSVQGPGELFF,TGCAGCGTTCAGGGTCCCGGGGAGCTGTTTTTT
few,13,TRBV5-4,NA,TRBJ1-2,CASSFKGDYGYTF,TGTGCCAGCAGCTTTAAGGGAGACTATGGCTACACCTTC
NA,17,TRBV7-8,NA,TRBJ2-5,CASRPYRSPLGQETQYF,TGTGCCAGCAGGCCTTACAGGAGTCCGTTAGGGCAAGAGACCCAGTACTTC
NA,12,TRBV5-1,NA,TRBJ2-3,CASSLPTNTQYF,TGCGCCAGCAGCTTACCGACAAATACGCAGTATTTT
NA,16,TRBV14,NA,TRBJ2-1,CASSQVITVSYNEQFF,TGTGCCAGCAGCCAAGTTATTACGGTGTCCTACAATGAGCAGTTCTTC
NA,14,TRBV28,TRBD2,TRBJ2-5,CASSFTGGKETQYF,TGTGCCAGCAGTTTTACGGGGGGGAAAGAGACCCAGTACTTC
NA,16,TRBV9,TRBD2,TRBJ2-3,CASSAQAGALSDTQYF,TGTGCCAGCAGCGCCCAAGCGGGAGCGTTGAGTGATACGCAGTATTTT
NA,11,TRBV10-3,NA,TRBJ2-7,CASQGSYEQYF,TGTGCCTCCCAGGGCTCCTACGAGCAGTACTTC
NA,16,TRBV7-9,TRBD2,TRBJ2-1,CASSLSAGLAVGEQFF,TGTGCCAGCAGCCTTAGCGCGGGACTAGCTGTTGGGGAGCAGTTCTTC
NA,14,TRBV6-1,NA,TRBJ1-2,CASSDRPSNYGYTF,TGTGCCAGCAGCGACAGACCCTCTAACTATGGCTACACCTTC
once,15,TRBV7-6,NA,TRBJ1-4,CASSSGGSMNEKLFF,TGTGCCAGCAGCTCCGGAGGGTCCATGAATGAAAAACTGTTTTTT
NA,13,TRBV19,NA,TRBJ2-1,CASSPRLVLGQFF,TGTGCCAGTAGTCCAAGACTAGTTCTGGGGCAGTTCTTC
NA,19,TRBV28,TRBD1,TRBJ1-5,CASSFLGTGGLYSNQPQHF,TGTGCCAGCAGTTTTCTGGGGACAGGGGGCCTTTATAGCAATCAGCCCCAGCATTTT
NA,14,TRBV10-2,TRBD1,TRBJ2-7,CASLGQGASYEQYF,TGCGCCAGCCTGGGCCAGGGGGCTTCCTACGAGCAGTACTTC
few,15,TRBV6-5,NA,TRBJ2-2,CASSPGGGPHGELFF,TGTGCCAGCAGCCCGGGAGGGGGCCCCCACGGGGAGCTGTTTTTT
NA,15,TRBV6-5,TRBD1,TRBJ1-5,CASSPGTGLSQPQHF,TGTGCCAGCAGCCCCGGGACAGGGTTGAGTCAGCCCCAGCATTTT
NA,12,TRBV6-5,TRBD1,TRBJ1-2,CAIMDRADGYTF,TGTGCCATCATGGACAGGGCGGACGGCTACACCTTC
NA,15,TRBV2,NA,TRBJ1-1,CASSESRRRNTEAFF,TGTGCCAGCAGTGAATCGCGGAGAAGGAACACTGAAGCTTTCTTT
NA,13,TRBV25-1,TRBD2,TRBJ2-2,CASKMGGSGELFF,TGTGCCAGCAAGATGGGGGGGTCCGGGGAGCTGTTTTTT
NA,16,TRBV7-3,TRBD2,TRBJ2-7,CASSLGGRGRVDEQYF,TGTGCCAGCAGCTTGGGCGGGAGGGGGAGGGTCGACGAGCAGTACTTC
NA,14,TRBV14,NA,TRBJ1-1,CASSQDPRGTEAFF,TGTGCCAGCAGCCAAGATCCGCGGGGTACTGAAGCTTTCTTT
NA,16,TRBV2,TRBD2,TRBJ2-7,CASSESTSAQHYEQYF,TGTGCCAGCAGTGAATCGACTAGCGCCCAACACTACGAGCAGTACTTC
NA,14,TRBV7-7,TRBD2,TRBJ2-1,CASSPAGTSVEQFF,TGTGCCAGCAGCCCAGCAGGGACTAGTGTTGAGCAGTTCTTC
NA,14,TRBV18,NA,TRBJ2-3,CASSPSARGDTQYF,TGTGCCAGCTCACCATCGGCTAGGGGAGATACGCAGTATTTT
NA,16,TRBV7-9,TRBD2,TRBJ2-1,CASSWKLAGDRNEQFF,TGTGCCAGCAGCTGGAAACTAGCGGGAGACCGGAATGAGCAGTTCTTC
NA,15,TRBV29-1,TRBD1,TRBJ2-7,CSVEGGTGNRYEQYF,TGCAGCGTTGAGGGAGGGACAGGGAATAGGTACGAGCAGTACTTC
NA,15,TRBV5-1,TRBD2,TRBJ2-5,CASSSLREAEETQYF,TGCGCCAGCAGCTCCCTGCGGGAGGCAGAAGAGACCCAGTACTTC
NA,14,TRBV7-8,TRBD2,TRBJ2-1,CASSLDGSGAPPFF,TGTGCCAGCAGCTTAGATGGTAGCGGGGCCCCGCCGTTCTTC
NA,16,TRBV18,TRBD2,TRBJ2-2,CASSPNRLANTGELFF,TGTGCCAGCTCACCGAATAGACTAGCAAACACCGGGGAGCTGTTTTTT
once,15,TRBV15,NA,TRBJ2-7,CATSLTSGTPDEQYF,TGTGCCACCAGCCTGACTTCCGGGACTCCGGACGAGCAGTACTTC
NA,11,TRBV27,NA,TRBJ2-7,CASRTLGEQYF,TGTGCCAGCAGAACTCTAGGCGAGCAGTACTTC
NA,15,TRBV28,TRBD1,TRBJ2-3,CASTLGQGGADTQYF,TGTGCCAGCACCCTGGGACAGGGGGGCGCAGATACGCAGTATTTT
NA,16,TRBV5-1,TRBD2,TRBJ2-3,CASSLVTGGGTDTQYF,TGCGCCAGCAGCTTGGTAACGGGGGGGGGCACAGATACGCAGTATTTT
medium-sized,15,TRBV6-4,NA,TRBJ2-3,CASSDGSGSTDTQYF,TGTGCCAGCAGTGACGGGAGCGGATCCACAGATACGCAGTATTTT
NA,15,TRBV19,NA,TRBJ1-3,CASTRRGNSGNTIYF,TGTGCCAGTACCCGACGAGGGAACTCTGGAAACACCATATATTTT
NA,15,TRBV5-1,NA,TRBJ2-7,CASSLSSGAGYEQYF,TGCGCCAGCAGCTTGTCTTCGGGAGCGGGTTACGAGCAGTACTTC
few,16,TRBV6-5,TRBD1,TRBJ1-1,CASSSSQTGANTEAFF,TGTGCCAGCAGTTCGTCTCAAACAGGGGCGAACACTGAAGCTTTCTTT
NA,16,TRBV7-9,TRBD2,TRBJ2-5,CASSLTSGMGAETQYF,TGTGCCAGCAGCTTGACTAGCGGGATGGGAGCAGAGACCCAGTACTTC
NA,18,TRBV7-3,TRBD2,TRBJ2-2,CASSPTGGRARNTGELFF,TGTGCCAGCAGCCCTACTGGCGGGAGGGCCCGGAACACCGGGGAGCTGTTTTTT
NA,10,TRBV29-1,NA,TRBJ2-7,CSVEPNEQYF,TGCAGCGTTGAACCTAACGAGCAGTACTTC
NA,16,TRBV28,TRBD1,TRBJ1-2,CASSFPPGQGTYGYTF,TGTGCCAGCAGTTTCCCACCAGGACAGGGGACATATGGCTACACCTTC
NA,16,TRBV18,NA,TRBJ1-1,CASSPFDGKAGTEAFF,TGTGCCAGCTCACCATTTGACGGGAAGGCGGGCACTGAAGCTTTCTTT
NA,13,TRBV2,NA,TRBJ2-3,CASSDRAADTQYF,TGTGCCAGCAGTGACAGGGCGGCAGATACGCAGTATTTT
once,15,TRBV6-1,TRBD2,TRBJ2-1,CASRAQLAGYNEQFF,TGTGCCAGCAGGGCGCAGCTAGCGGGCTACAATGAGCAGTTCTTC
once,15,TRBV9,TRBD2,TRBJ2-5,CASSVGTSSFETQYF,TGTGCCAGCAGCGTCGGGACTAGCAGCTTTGAGACCCAGTACTTC
once,14,TRBV6-1,NA,TRBJ2-2,CASSEERGIGELFF,TGTGCCAGCAGTGAAGAAAGGGGTATCGGGGAGCTGTTTTTT
NA,15,TRBV5-1,TRBD1,TRBJ2-2,CASSLWTGGTGELFF,TGCGCCAGCAGCCTCTGGACAGGTGGCACCGGGGAGCTGTTTTTT
NA,13,TRBV2,NA,TRBJ2-4,CASRVLAHDIQYF,TGTGCCAGCAGAGTACTAGCACATGACATTCAGTACTTC
NA,15,TRBV10-1,NA,TRBJ2-4,CASSAATGAKNIQYF,TGCGCCAGCAGCGCCGCCACGGGAGCCAAAAACATTCAGTACTTC
NA,16,TRBV4-1,TRBD1,TRBJ1-2,CASSQVYQGVLYGYTF,TGCGCCAGCAGCCAAGTTTACCAGGGGGTCCTCTATGGCTACACCTTC
NA,13,TRBV28,NA,TRBJ2-7,CASSFGDFYEQYF,TGTGCCAGCAGTTTTGGGGACTTCTACGAGCAGTACTTC
NA,15,TRBV10-2,NA,TRBJ2-1,CASSFPAAGYNEQFF,TGCGCCAGCAGCTTCCCAGCTGCGGGATACAATGAGCAGTTCTTC
NA,16,TRBV6-5,TRBD1,TRBJ1-6,CASSYGSGDRSSPLHF,TGTGCCAGCAGTTACGGTTCGGGGGACAGGAGTTCACCCCTCCACTTT
NA,15,TRBV5-6,NA,TRBJ2-1,CASSLAGQGYNEQFF,TGTGCCAGCAGCTTGGCGGGACAAGGCTACAATGAGCAGTTCTTC
NA,17,TRBV19,NA,TRBJ2-3,CASSPYSSRGARDTQYF,TGTGCCAGTAGTCCCTACTCTAGCAGGGGGGCCAGAGATACGCAGTATTTT
NA,16,TRBV4-2,TRBD2,TRBJ2-1,CASSQGTSGSVHEQFF,TGTGCCAGCAGCCAGGGGACTAGCGGGAGTGTTCATGAGCAGTTCTTC
NA,15,TRBV7-3,TRBD2,TRBJ2-3,CASSYSGRGTDTQYF,TGTGCCAGCAGCTACAGCGGGAGAGGGACAGATACGCAGTATTTT